This T cell receptor (beta chain) was sequenced during a study of tissue T cells after allogeneic stem cell transplantation. Whole-study results and caveats: Few T cell clones were shared across patients, but motif clusters showed tissue-specific shared signatures. Tissue-detected TCR repertoire was only partly captured by blood and spleen T cells.

TCRdb's copy holds only in-frame clones and misses some; the assay was immunoSEQ multiplex PCR. Among more than 45,000 clones listed, around 70% were seen once. This clone was detected only a few times. Its antigen remains unidentified. Each gene name is a mouse one. With the read ending 1 residue before the CDR3 end, the germline J gene is used to fill in that end. Additional DNA sequences in this sample encode the identical CDR3. V was shortened by 2 bases and J by 4 bases, with 10 bases between the two germline ends. Germline V gene data show CDR1 as NNHNN and CDR2 as SYGAGS (reference sequence). This CDR3 is built from 13 residues.

This sequence was found in a pool of C57BL/6 mice in good health. What was sequenced was sorted cells pooled from one or two spleens. V and J are TRBV13-2 and TRBJ2-7, with D possibly matching TRBD2 (7 bases). Partial CDR3 DNA: TGTGCCAGCGGTGAGAGGGGGGGATATGAACAGTAC. Encoded protein: CASGERGGYEQY. The whole CDR3 sequence is CASGERGGYEQYF.